A selection of T cell receptor beta chains follows, all from one sample in a study of blood T cells in healthy people across ages. TCRdb re-analysed the 5' RACE reads in MiXCR, keeping a single row per CDR3 protein. The table has 1.5 million to 2 million distinct CDR3 sequences, roughly 32% seen once. Input material: blood. Receptors were obtained from a woman aged 25 to 45 in good health. The conserved cysteine and the conserved F or W are not part of the CDR3 here. Size is omitted from some rows. Given values are once, few, many or a class for expanded clones.

V: TRBV7-2; size: .; CDR3: ASSPHSYNGQF
V: TRBV12-3/TRBV12-4; size: .; CDR3: ASSFRGDGNIRY
V: TRBV28; size: .; CDR3: ASSLLFEDRADYT
V: TRBV7-8; size: few; CDR3: ASSLRGGGLAGQETQY
V: TRBV12-3/TRBV12-4; size: .; CDR3: ASSPGPPRDEQF
V: TRBV12-3/TRBV12-4; size: few; CDR3: ASSDRYPDGYT
V: TRBV28; size: few; CDR3: ASSRQGEQETQY
V: TRBV20-1; size: .; CDR3: SARGQGLGRMNTEAF
V: TRBV20-1; size: few; CDR3: SAAGPSGYTGELF
V: TRBV7-2; size: few; CDR3: ASSQTPRGSHEQY